This TCR beta chain was sequenced for a study of CD8+ T cells in alopecia areata (dated by TCRdb to between 2018 and 2020). Study-level background: The treated patients, all with moderate-to-severe alopecia areata, were enrolled in an open-label pilot trial of oral tofacitinib given at 5 to 10 mg twice daily. Patients stayed on tofacitinib for 6 to 18 months and then had 6 months of follow-up off drug so that delayed response and recurrence could be assessed. In both human patients and the C3H/HeJ mouse model, the study applied high-throughput TCRbeta sequencing to look at T cell clonal expansion in alopecia areata. Scalp tissue and sorted CD4+ and CD8+ peripheral blood T cells from patchy and totalis/universalis alopecia areata patients and from healthy controls were covered by human TCRbeta sequencing. Patients on tofacitinib were biopsied at baseline and after 4 and 24 weeks of treatment, and several of the patients also had a later scalp biopsy. Scalp clonality was compared among normal scalp (n=4), patchy alopecia areata scalp (n=8), and alopecia totalis/universalis scalp (n=8). RNA came from the PAXgene miRNA kit for fixed scalp, the miRNeasy kit for PBMCs, and the RNeasy kit for mouse skin. immunoSEQ multiplex PCR using 35 Vbeta forward primers and 13 Jbeta reverse primers was used to amplify TCRbeta CDR3 regions. Study-level results and caveats: TCR sequences shared between patients were less clear than in mice, possibly partly because of HLA diversity in the patient population. Unlike mouse skin, where gammadelta T cells dominate, normal human skin contains resident alphabeta T cells that get sequenced too, which complicates analysis of the scalp TCR repertoire. Lesional scalp, especially in alopecia totalis/universalis, showed higher clonality and more expanded CD8+ clones than normal scalp, suggesting antigenic drive.

Library prep was done by the immunoSEQ multiplex PCR assay. RNA was extracted from all samples and reverse transcribed into cDNA as template for TCR sequencing. SuperScript III was used to make first-strand cDNA, primed with a 2:1 mix of oligo-dT and random hexamers. A synthetic immune receptor repertoire was used to assess amplification bias, and residual bias was removed computationally. On the authors' methods: After raw reads were preprocessed to remove errors, the CDR3 was defined following IMGT conventions as running from the conserved cysteine to phenylalanine. Clonality was calculated as 1 minus Shannon entropy normalized by log2 of the number of productive unique TCRs. Whether each scalp clone was CD4 or CD8 was inferred by checking scalp TCRbeta sequences against the CD4 and CD8 repertoires from sorted blood. TCRdb took this table from immuneACCESS and kept in-frame rearrangements with V and J called. Such tables lack part of the clones; where checked against another copy, unresolved V genes explain under half of the gap, and the rest is unexplained. D and trimming were read from the DNA, whereas the V and J calls and clone size are those reported in that table. Present in this sample are about 140,000 clones, approximately 49% of which were seen just once. The ten largest clones capture roughly 0.99% of the sample.

The germline V gene gives CDR1 as MDHEN and CDR2 as SYDVKM. The CDR3 starts with the cysteine, ends with the phenylalanine, and has 14 residues. The kept DNA is CDR3 alone, 42 bases in frame from the first base. Relative to germline, V is 3 bases shorter and J is 5 bases shorter, with 11 bases between their ends. This specimen's time point label, interpreted: baseline before oral tofacitinib. Lesional scalp punch biopsies and peripheral blood were collected from alopecia areata patients. PBMCs were isolated by density centrifugation and stained for CD3, CD4 and CD8, after which CD4+ and CD8+ T cells were sorted on a FACSAria. Notes on this clone: There is no known antigen for this receptor. No per-base quality is available; no much larger clone lies one base away.

The clonotype was recovered from a human donor with alopecia areata. The chain is encoded by TRBV28 joined to TRBJ2-4; possibly the D gene is TRBD2, per 5 matching bases. This specimen consisted of CD4+ T cells sorted from blood, obtained at week 0. The CDR3 reads as follows: CASSFGVLENIQYF. The bases read TGTGCCAGCAGTTTCGGGGTTCTTGAAAACATTCAGTACTTC.